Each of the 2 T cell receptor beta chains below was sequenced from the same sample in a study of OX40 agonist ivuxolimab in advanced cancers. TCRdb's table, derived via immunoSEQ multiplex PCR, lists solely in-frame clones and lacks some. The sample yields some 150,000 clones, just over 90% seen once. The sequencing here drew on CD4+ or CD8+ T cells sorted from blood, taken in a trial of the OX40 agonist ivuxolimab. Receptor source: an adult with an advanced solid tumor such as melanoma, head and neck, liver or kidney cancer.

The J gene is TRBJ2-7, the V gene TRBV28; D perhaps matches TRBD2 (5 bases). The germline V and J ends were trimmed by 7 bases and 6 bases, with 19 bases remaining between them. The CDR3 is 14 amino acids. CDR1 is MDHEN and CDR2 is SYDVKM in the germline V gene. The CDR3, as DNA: TGTGCCAGCACTTATGGAGGAGGAATCGGCGAGCAGTACTTC. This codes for CASTYGGGIGEQYF.

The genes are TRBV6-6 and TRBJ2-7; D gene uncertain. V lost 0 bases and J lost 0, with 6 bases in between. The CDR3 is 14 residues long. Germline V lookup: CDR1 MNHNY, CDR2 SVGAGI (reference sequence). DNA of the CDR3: TGTGCCAGCAGTTACTCCGGGCCCTCCTACGAGCAGTACTTC. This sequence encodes CASSYSGPSYEQYF.